Presented here are 21 T cell receptor beta chains from one specimen sequenced in a study of T-cell reconstitution after alpha-beta-depleted transplantation in children. Using unique molecular identifiers, the investigators prepared the TCRbeta library. In TCRdb, the PCR reads were re-called with MiXCR into one record per CDR3 protein. The sample contains about 200,000 distinct CDR3 sequences, around 8.4% of which appear only once. The sequencing here drew on PBMCs, mostly from graft donor cells, taken 360 days after TCRalphabeta/CD19-depleted stem cell transplant. The source is a male patient aged 2 to 10 who had a stem cell transplant for acute myeloid leukemia, so the T cells may come from the graft donor.

The chain couples TRBV20-1 to TRBJ2-7; the D gene could be TRBD1 or TRBD2 (6 bases each). Trimming took off 5 bases at V and 6 bases at J, with 20 bases between the two ends. CDR1 is DFQATT, CDR2 SNEGSKA, per germline (reference sequence). This CDR3 comprises 14 residues. The chain's CDR3 is CSAVRGQLGGEQYV. The CDR3 DNA reads as TGCAGTGCTGTGCGGGGACAACTCGGCGGCGAGCAGTACGTC.

This clonotype was observed at least ten times. The chain joins TRBV4-1 to TRBJ2-7; tentatively, D is TRBD2 (6 bases). V lost 0 bases to trimming and J lost 4 bases, with 10 bases between them. CDR1 is MGHRA and CDR2 is YSYEKL in the germline V gene. This CDR3 contains 14 residues. The CDR3 DNA sequence: TGCGCCAGCAGCCAAGATTCCGGGGGATACGAGCAGTACTTC. Amino acids: CASSQDSGGYEQYF.

There are many counts of this clonotype. This chain links TRBV5-5 with TRBJ2-7; 7 bases match TRBD1. V shed 4 bases and J 5 bases; nucleotides not matched to a gene: 9. Germline CDR1 reads SGHKS; CDR2 reads YYEKEE (reference sequence). The CDR3 runs to 14 residues. The CDR3 nucleotides read TGTGCCAGCAGCCCACGGACAGGCGGTAACGAGCAGTACTTC. Residues: CASSPRTGGNEQYF.

Only a few counts were recorded for this clonotype. The chain is built from TRBV5-1 and TRBJ2-3, with D possibly matching TRBD2 (6 bases). Germline values: CDR1 SGHRS, CDR2 YFSETQ. The length of the CDR3 is 13 residues. V lost 3 bases and J lost 7, with 12 bases in between. CDR3 sequence reads: CASSSEEGNTQYF. The CDR3 coding sequence is TGCGCCAGCAGCTCCGAGGAGGGGAATACGCAGTATTTT.

The V gene is TRBV24-1, the J gene TRBJ2-3, with D possibly being TRBD1 (6 bases). Trimming removed 9 bases from V and 3 bases from J, with 15 bases in between. The CDR3 spans 14 residues. The germline CDR1 and CDR2 sequences are KGHDR and SFDVKD. The CDR3, as DNA: TGTGCCACCGCGGACAGCAGCAAAACAGATACGCAGTATTTT. This codes for CATADSSKTDTQYF.

The chain links TRBV18 to TRBJ1-1; tentatively, D is TRBD1 (5 bases). The CDR3 contains 16 residues. Between the trimmed V and J ends, which lost 5 bases and 0 bases, there was a span of 16 bases. The V gene's germline CDR1 is KGHSH and CDR2 LQKENI. CDR3 sequence reads: CASSENRDWVNTEAFF. CDR3 DNA sequence: TGTGCCAGCTCAGAAAACCGGGACTGGGTGAACACTGAAGCTTTCTTT.

In its sample, this clonotype was seen many times. This chain uses TRBV7-3 with TRBJ1-1; the D is unclear. The V end was cut by 1 base, the J end by 5 bases, with 8 bases between. Germline values: CDR1 SGHTA, CDR2 FQGTGA. This CDR3 comprises 13 residues. CDR3 residues: CASSLMSRTEAFF. CDR3 coding DNA: TGTGCCAGCAGCTTAATGTCACGGACTGAAGCTTTCTTT.

This clonotype has at least ten counts. This chain connects TRBV6-4 to TRBJ2-3; 8 nucleotides agree with TRBD2. The CDR3 loop spans 15 amino acids. Germline V gene lookup returns CDR1 MRHNA and CDR2 SNTAGT. V lost 6 bases, J lost 1 base, and 6 bases stayed unmatched. CDR3 residues: CASSPGRAGTDTQYF. The CDR3 DNA reads TGTGCCAGCAGCCCCGGGAGGGCGGGCACAGATACGCAGTATTTT.

This clonotype turned up a few times. J is TRBJ2-1 and V is TRBV20-1; D may correspond to TRBD1 or TRBD2 (5 bases each). Germline CDR1 DFQATT, CDR2 SNEGSKA (reference sequence). The germline V and J ends were trimmed by 7 bases and 15 bases, with 19 bases remaining between them. The CDR3 is 11 amino acids. The CDR3: CSVTSRGLGFF. CDR3 bases: TGCAGTGTTACCTCACGGGGCCTGGGGTTCTTC.

In its sample, this clonotype was seen many times. The chain links TRBV10-3 to TRBJ2-7; D might be TRBD1 (6 bases). V was cut by 0 bases and J by 1 base, with 7 bases left in between. Germline V gives CDR1 ENHRY, CDR2 SYGVKD. The CDR3 spans 14 residues. In nucleotides, the CDR3 is TGTGCCATCAGTGAGTCGACAGGATCCTACGAGCAGTACGTC. Translation: CAISESTGSYEQYV.

The chain carries TRBV29-1 and TRBJ1-1; 7 nucleotides align to TRBD1. In germline, CDR1 is SQVTM, CDR2 ANQGSEA. The CDR3 is 14 amino acids. V lost 4 bases to trimming and J lost 5 bases; unmatched junction nucleotides: 10. The CDR3 here is CSVGIRQGWTEAFF. Written as DNA, the CDR3 is TGCAGCGTTGGCATAAGACAGGGTTGGACTGAAGCTTTCTTT.

This clonotype was detected many times. V is TRBV5-1 and J is TRBJ2-2; TRBD2 matches at 10 bases. V gave up 4 bases and J gave up 3 bases; unmatched junction bases: 9. The V gene's germline CDR1 is SGHRS and CDR2 YFSETQ. This CDR3 region has 17 residues. The chain's CDR3 is CASSTRSGRRDTGELFF. The CDR3 bases are TGCGCCAGCAGCACCCGTAGCGGGAGGCGAGACACCGGGGAGCTGTTTTTT.

This clonotype was observed a few times. DNA for the CDR3: TGCGCCAGCAGCTCGATCGGGGGGTACACTGAAGCTTTCTTT. Protein: CASSSIGGYTEAFF. J is TRBJ1-1 and V is TRBV5-1; tentative D call: TRBD1 (5 bases). V lost 3 bases to trimming and J lost 3 bases, with 12 bases between them. This CDR3 is 14 amino acids long. The V gene's germline CDR1 is SGHRS and CDR2 YFSETQ.

V usage is TRBV7-9 and J usage is TRBJ1-2; TRBD1 is a possible D gene (6 bases). V was clipped by 4 bases and J by 8 bases, with 14 bases between them. The germline CDR1 and CDR2 sequences are SEHNR and FQNEAQ (reference sequence). The CDR3 runs to 13 residues. CDR3 amino acids: CASSYQGREGYTF. The CDR3 region has the DNA TGTGCCAGCAGCTACCAGGGGCGGGAGGGCTACACCTTC.

This clonotype occurred a few times. CDR3 sequence reads: CASIGPTDTQYF. In nucleotides, the CDR3 is TGTGCCAGCATCGGGCCGACAGATACGCAGTATTTT. This chain joins TRBV2 and TRBJ2-3, with D hard to call. CDR3 length: 12 amino acids. Trimming removed 7 bases at V and 3 bases at J, with 8 bases between. CDR1 SNHLY and CDR2 FYNNEI come from the germline V gene.

Regarding this clonotype: A much larger clonotype is one base distant, so this may be a read error. The chain recombines TRBV29-1 with TRBJ2-3; no definite D call. The CDR3 loop spans 11 amino acids. In germline, CDR1 is SQVTM, CDR2 ANQGSEA. CDR3 bases: TGCAGCGTTTTCCCCACAGATAGGCAGTATTTT. It codes for CSVFPTDRQYF.

Only a few counts were recorded for this clonotype. The chain combines TRBV12-3 or TRBV12-4 with TRBJ2-5; D uncertain. The length of the CDR3 is 12 residues. Trimming took 8 bases from V and 7 from J, leaving 14 bases between them. CDR3 sequence reads: CASAVELATQYF. The CDR3 nucleotides are TGTGCCAGCGCCGTAGAATTAGCGACCCAGTACTTC.

As for this clonotype: The junction shows a germline mismatch at one end, possibly a read error. J is TRBJ2-3 and V is TRBV10-2; TRBD2 matches 12 bases. Germline V gene data show CDR1 as WSHSY and CDR2 as SAAADI. The CDR3 is made up of 17 amino acids. The CDR3 sequence is CPSSPLAGGRRADTQYF. Written as DNA, the CDR3 is TGCCCCAGCTCTCCGCTAGCGGGGGGGCGTCGTGCAGATACGCAGTATTTT.

In DNA, the CDR3 is TGCAGTGCTTGCGACAGATCGGACGAGCAGTACTTC. This gives the protein CSACDRSDEQYF. This chain connects TRBV20-1 to TRBJ2-7, with D perhaps matching TRBD1 (5 bases). V was pared by 5 bases and J by 5 bases, with 13 bases between. Germline CDR1 is DFQATT and CDR2 is SNEGSKA (reference sequence). The CDR3 contains 12 residues.

This clonotype was observed at least ten times. V gene TRBV5-6 combines with J gene TRBJ2-1, with D tentatively TRBD2 (5 bases). V lost 1 base to trimming and J lost 2 bases, with 16 bases between them. There are 17 residues in the CDR3. CDR1 SGHDT and CDR2 YYEEEE come from the germline V gene. The CDR3, as DNA: TGTGCCAGCAGCTTGCGGGGTGGAGGATGGGCCTACAATGAGCAGTTCTTC. This encodes CASSLRGGGWAYNEQFF.

This chain uses TRBV6-5 with TRBJ2-5, with D possibly matching TRBD1 (6 bases). With 4 bases removed from V and 0 bases from J, the gap between germline ends came to 12 bases. This CDR3 is built from 15 residues. Per the germline V gene, CDR1 is MNHEY and CDR2 is SVGAGI. The CDR3 bases are TGTGCCAGCAGTTCCACAGGGAAGTACCAAGAGACCCAGTACTTC. The encoded protein is CASSSTGKYQETQYF.